This T cell receptor beta chain originates from a study of cytomegalovirus exposure and HLA in healthy donors. The PCR had 60 Vbeta and 13 Jbeta primers. Only in-frame clones appear in the TCRdb table, and some are missing; sequencing was by immunoSEQ multiplex PCR. Across 70,000 or so clones, the top ten clones capture roughly 2.3% of the sample. The CDR3 has 15 residues. From germline, CDR1 is SGHRS and CDR2 YFSETQ. The V end lost 5 bases, the J end lost 0 bases, and 14 bases lay between the germline ends. The TCR originated in a female donor in good health and CMV-seropositive. J is TRBJ1-1 and V is TRBV5-1, with D perhaps TRBD1 (5 bases). The sample taken for sequencing was PBMCs. The CDR3 here is CASRIRDSMNTEAFF. CDR3 nucleotides: TGCGCCAGCAGGATTCGTGACAGTATGAACACTGAAGCTTTCTTT.